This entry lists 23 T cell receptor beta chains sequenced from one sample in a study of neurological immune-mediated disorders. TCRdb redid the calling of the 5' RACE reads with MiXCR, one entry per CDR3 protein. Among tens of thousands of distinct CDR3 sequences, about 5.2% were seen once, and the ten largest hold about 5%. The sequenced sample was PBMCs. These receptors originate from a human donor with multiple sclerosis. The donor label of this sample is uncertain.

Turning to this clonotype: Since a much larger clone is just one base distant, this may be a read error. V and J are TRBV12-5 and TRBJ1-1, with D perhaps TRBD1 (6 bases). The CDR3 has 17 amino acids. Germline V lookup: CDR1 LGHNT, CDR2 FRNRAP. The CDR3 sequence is CVSGLVITGPRGTEAFF. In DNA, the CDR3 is TGTGTTAGTGGTTTGGTAATAACAGGGCCCCGAGGCACTGAAGCTTTCTTT.

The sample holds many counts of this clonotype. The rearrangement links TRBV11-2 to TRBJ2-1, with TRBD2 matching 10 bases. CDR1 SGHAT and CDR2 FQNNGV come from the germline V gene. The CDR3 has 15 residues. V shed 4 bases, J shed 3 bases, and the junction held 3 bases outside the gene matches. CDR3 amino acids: CASSSERGGYNEQFF. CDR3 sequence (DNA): TGTGCCAGCAGCTCTGAGCGGGGGGGCTACAATGAGCAGTTCTTC. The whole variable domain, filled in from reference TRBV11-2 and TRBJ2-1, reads EAGVAQSPRYKIIEKRQSVAFWCNPISGHATLYWYQQILGQGPKLLIQFQNNGVVDDSQLPKDRFSAERLKGVDSTLKIQPAKLEDSAVYLCASSSERGGYNEQFFGPGTRLTVL.

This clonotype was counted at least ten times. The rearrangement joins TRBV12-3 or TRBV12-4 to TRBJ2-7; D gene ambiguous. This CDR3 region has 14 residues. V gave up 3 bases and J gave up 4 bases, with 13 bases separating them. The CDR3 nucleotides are TGTGCCAGCAGTTTTCCACCCCGAAGGTACGAGCAGTACTTC. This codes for CASSFPPRRYEQYF.

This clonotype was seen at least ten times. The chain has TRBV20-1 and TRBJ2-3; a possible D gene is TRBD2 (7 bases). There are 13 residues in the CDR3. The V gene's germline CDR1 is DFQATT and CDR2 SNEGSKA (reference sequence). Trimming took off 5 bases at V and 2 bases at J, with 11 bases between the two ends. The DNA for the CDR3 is TGCAGTGCTCCGGGGGGCCCCACAGATACGCAGTATTTT. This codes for CSAPGGPTDTQYF.

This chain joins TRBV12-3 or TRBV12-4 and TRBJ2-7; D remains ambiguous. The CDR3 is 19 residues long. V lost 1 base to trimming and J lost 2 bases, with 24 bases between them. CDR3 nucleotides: TGTGCCAGCAGTTTAGGGAGTTTAAGGTTCGGATCCAGGACCTACGAGCAGTACTTC. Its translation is CASSLGSLRFGSRTYEQYF.

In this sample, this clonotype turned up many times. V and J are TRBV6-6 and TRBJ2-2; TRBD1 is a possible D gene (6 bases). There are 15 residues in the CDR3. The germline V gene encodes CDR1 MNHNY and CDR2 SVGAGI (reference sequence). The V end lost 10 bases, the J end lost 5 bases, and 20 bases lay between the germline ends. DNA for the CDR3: TGTGCCACCAAAGGGGGACATACTCAGACCGGGGAGCTGTTTTTT. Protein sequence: CATKGGHTQTGELFF.

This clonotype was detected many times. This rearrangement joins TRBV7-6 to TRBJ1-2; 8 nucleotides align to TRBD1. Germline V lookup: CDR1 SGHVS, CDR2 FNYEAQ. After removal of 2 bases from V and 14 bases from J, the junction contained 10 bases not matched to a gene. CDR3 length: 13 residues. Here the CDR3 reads CASSLFPGQGQTF. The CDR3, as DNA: TGTGCCAGCAGCTTATTCCCTGGACAGGGCCAAACCTTC.

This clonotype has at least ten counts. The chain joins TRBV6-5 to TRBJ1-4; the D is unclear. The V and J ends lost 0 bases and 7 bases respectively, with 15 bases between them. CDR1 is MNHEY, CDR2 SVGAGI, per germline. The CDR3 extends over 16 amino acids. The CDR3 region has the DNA TGTGCCAGCAGTTACTCCGCTGGGGAAGGTAGTGAAAAACTGTTTTTT. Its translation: CASSYSAGEGSEKLFF.

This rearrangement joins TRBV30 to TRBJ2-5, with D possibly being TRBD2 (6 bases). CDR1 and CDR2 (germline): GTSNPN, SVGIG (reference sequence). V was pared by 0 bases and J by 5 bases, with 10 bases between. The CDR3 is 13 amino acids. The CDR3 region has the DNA TGTGCCTGGAGTGTAGGGGCGGGGGAGACCCAGTACTTC. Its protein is CAWSVGAGETQYF.

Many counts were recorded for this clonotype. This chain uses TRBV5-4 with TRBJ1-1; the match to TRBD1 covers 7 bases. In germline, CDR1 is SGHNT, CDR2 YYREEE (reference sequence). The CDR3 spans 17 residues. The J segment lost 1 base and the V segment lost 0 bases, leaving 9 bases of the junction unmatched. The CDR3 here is CASSLARRQGENTEAFF. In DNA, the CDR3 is TGTGCCAGCAGCTTGGCCCGGAGACAGGGCGAGAACACTGAAGCTTTCTTT.

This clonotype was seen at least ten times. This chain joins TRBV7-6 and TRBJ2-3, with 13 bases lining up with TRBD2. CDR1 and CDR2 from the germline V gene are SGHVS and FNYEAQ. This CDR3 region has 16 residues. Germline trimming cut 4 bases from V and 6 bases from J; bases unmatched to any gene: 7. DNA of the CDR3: TGTGCCAGCAGCTCGAGGGGACTAGCGGGGACGGATACGCAGTATTTT. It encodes CASSSRGLAGTDTQYF.

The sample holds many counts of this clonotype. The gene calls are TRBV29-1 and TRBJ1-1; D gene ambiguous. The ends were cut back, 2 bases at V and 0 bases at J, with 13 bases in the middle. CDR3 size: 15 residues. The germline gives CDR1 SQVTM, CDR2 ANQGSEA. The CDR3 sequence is CSVEPYLGMNTEAFF. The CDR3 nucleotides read TGCAGCGTTGAACCTTACCTAGGCATGAACACTGAAGCTTTCTTT.

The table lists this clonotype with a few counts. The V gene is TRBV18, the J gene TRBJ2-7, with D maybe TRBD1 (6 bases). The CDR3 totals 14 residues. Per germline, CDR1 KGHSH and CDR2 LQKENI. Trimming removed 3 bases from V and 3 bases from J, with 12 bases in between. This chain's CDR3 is CASSPLGAYYEQYF. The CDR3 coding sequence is TGTGCCAGCTCACCGCTGGGGGCTTACTACGAGCAGTACTTC.

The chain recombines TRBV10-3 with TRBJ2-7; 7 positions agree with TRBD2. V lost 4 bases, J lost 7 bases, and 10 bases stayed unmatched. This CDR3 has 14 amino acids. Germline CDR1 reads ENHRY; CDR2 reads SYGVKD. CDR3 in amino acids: CAISGAGGSREQYF. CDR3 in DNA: TGTGCCATCAGTGGTGCGGGCGGGAGCCGTGAGCAGTACTTC.

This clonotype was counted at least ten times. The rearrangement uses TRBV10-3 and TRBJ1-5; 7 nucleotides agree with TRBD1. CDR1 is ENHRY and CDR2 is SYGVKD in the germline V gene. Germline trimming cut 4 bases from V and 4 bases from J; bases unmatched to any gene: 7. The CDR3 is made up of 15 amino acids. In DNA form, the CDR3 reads TGTGCCATCAGTGCGGGACAGTCAGGGAATCAGCCCCAGCATTTT. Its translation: CAISAGQSGNQPQHF.

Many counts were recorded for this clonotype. DNA of the CDR3: TGCGCCAGCCGGCCGACTAGCGAGGGGACAGATACGCAGTATTTT. Translating gives CASRPTSEGTDTQYF. The V gene is TRBV5-1, the J gene TRBJ2-3; 8 bases match TRBD2. The CDR3 extends over 15 amino acids. The germline V gene has CDR1 SGHRS and CDR2 YFSETQ. J lost 3 bases, V lost 7 bases, and 10 bases had no gene match.

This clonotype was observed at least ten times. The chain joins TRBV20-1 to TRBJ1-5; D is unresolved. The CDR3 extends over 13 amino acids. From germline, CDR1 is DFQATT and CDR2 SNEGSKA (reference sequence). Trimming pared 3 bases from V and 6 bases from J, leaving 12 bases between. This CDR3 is CSASPGYGQPQHF. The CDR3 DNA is TGCAGTGCTAGTCCGGGGTACGGTCAGCCCCAGCATTTT.

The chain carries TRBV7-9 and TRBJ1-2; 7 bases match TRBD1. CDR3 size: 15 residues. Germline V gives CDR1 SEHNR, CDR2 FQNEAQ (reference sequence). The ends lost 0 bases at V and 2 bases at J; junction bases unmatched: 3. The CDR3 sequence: CASSLAGGENYGYTF. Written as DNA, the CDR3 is TGTGCCAGCAGCTTAGCAGGGGGCGAAAACTATGGCTACACCTTC.

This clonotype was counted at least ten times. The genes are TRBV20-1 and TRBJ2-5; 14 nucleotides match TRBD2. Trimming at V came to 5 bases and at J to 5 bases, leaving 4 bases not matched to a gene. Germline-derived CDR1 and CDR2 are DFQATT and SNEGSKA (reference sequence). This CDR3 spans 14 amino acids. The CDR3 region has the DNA TGCAGTGCTGAGACTAGCGGGGGGGTTGAGACCCAGTACTTC. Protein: CSAETSGGVETQYF.

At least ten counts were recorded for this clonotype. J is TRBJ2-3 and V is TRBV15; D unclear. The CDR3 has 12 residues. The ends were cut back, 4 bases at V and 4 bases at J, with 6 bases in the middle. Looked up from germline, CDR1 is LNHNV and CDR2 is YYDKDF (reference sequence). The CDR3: CATSKLADTQYF. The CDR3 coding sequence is TGTGCCACCAGCAAGTTGGCAGATACGCAGTATTTT.

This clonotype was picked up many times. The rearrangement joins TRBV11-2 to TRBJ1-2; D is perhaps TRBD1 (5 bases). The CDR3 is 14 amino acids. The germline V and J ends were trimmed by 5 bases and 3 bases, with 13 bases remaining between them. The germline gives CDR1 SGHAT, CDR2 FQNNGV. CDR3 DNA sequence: TGTGCCAGCAGCACCCTCGGGGGGTACTATGGCTACACCTTC. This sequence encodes CASSTLGGYYGYTF.

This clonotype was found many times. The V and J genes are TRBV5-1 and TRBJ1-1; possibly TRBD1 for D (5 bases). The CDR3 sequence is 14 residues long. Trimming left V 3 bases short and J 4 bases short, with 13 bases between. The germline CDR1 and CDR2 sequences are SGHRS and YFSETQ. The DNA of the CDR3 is TGCGCCAGCAGCTCGCAGGGAGTAGGCACTGAAGCTTTCTTT. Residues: CASSSQGVGTEAFF. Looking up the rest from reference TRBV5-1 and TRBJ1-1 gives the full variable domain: KAGVTQTPRYLIKTRGQQVTLSCSPISGHRSVSWYQQTPGQGLQFLFEYFSETQRNKGNFPGRFSGRQFSNSRSEMNVSTLELGDSALYLCASSSQGVGTEAFFGQGTRLTVV.

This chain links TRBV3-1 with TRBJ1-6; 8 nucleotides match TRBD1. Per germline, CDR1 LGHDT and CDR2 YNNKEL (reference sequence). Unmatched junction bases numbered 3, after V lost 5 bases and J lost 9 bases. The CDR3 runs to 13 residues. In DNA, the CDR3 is TGTGCCAGCAGCGGACAGGGTGTTTCACCCCTCCACTTT. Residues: CASSGQGVSPLHF.